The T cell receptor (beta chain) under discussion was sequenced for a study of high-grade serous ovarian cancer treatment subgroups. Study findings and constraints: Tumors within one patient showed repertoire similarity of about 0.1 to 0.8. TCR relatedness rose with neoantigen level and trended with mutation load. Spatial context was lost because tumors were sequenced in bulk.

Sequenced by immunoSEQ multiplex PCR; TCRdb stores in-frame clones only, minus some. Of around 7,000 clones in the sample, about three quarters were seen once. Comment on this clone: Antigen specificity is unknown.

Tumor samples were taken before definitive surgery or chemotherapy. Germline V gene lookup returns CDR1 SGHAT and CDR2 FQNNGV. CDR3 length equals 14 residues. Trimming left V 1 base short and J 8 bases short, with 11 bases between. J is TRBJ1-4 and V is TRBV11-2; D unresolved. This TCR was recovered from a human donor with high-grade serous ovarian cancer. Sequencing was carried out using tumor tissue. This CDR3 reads CASSLALLSEKLFF. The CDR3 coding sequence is TGTGCCAGCAGCTTAGCTCTCTTGTCAGAAAAACTGTTTTTT.